A single sample gave rise to the 30 T cell receptor beta chains below, sequenced in a study of identical twins. One entry per CDR3 protein results from TCRdb running MiXCR on the 5' RACE reads. The table includes about 570,000 distinct CDR3 sequences, 9.6% detected once. The same sample was also studied in work on yellow fever vaccine responses in identical twins.

The source material was PBMCs. All receptors come from a woman aged 18-29 years in good health.

V usage is TRBV20-1 and J usage is TRBJ2-4, with D possibly matching TRBD2 (5 bases). The CDR3 totals 19 residues. CDR1 and CDR2 (germline): DFQATT, SNEGSKA (reference sequence). The CDR3 nucleotides read TGCTCAAAGCTTCCAATAACGGCGACTACCCGAGGGGCCAAAAACATTCAGTACTTC. Encoded protein: CSKLPITATTRGAKNIQYF.

In this sample, this clonotype turned up many times. The chain couples TRBV6-2 or TRBV6-3 to TRBJ2-2, with a weak D call TRBD2 (6 bases). The CDR3 covers 15 residues. Germline V gene lookup returns CDR1 MNHEY and CDR2 SVGEGT. V gave up 10 bases and J gave up 4 bases, with 19 bases separating them. CDR3 loop: CATYRGARGTGELFF. Written as DNA, the CDR3 is TGTGCCACCTACCGTGGGGCGCGGGGCACCGGGGAGCTGTTTTTT.

This chain uses TRBV10-3 with TRBJ2-2; TRBD2 might be the D (5 bases). The V and J ends lost 2 bases and 6 bases respectively, with 13 bases between them. The CDR3 has 15 residues. CDR1 and CDR2 from the germline V gene are ENHRY and SYGVKD. CDR3 sequence (DNA): TGTGCCATCAGTGAGAGAACCGGAGGCGCCGGGGAGCTGTTTTTT. Amino acid sequence: CAISERTGGAGELFF.

This clonotype was observed a few times. This chain joins TRBV15 and TRBJ2-1; 7 positions agree with TRBD1. This CDR3 has 15 residues. CDR1 and CDR2 from the germline V gene are LNHNV and YYDKDF (reference sequence). V shed 6 bases, J shed 2 bases, and the junction held 7 bases outside the gene matches. The CDR3 here is CATSERQGAYNEQFF. The CDR3 bases are TGTGCCACCAGTGAGAGACAGGGTGCCTACAATGAGCAGTTCTTC.

This clonotype occurred many times. The chain carries TRBV18 and TRBJ2-1, with 16 bases that match TRBD2. The CDR3 is 18 amino acids. V lost 0 bases, J lost 5 bases, and 4 bases stayed unmatched. Germline-derived CDR1 and CDR2 are KGHSH and LQKENI. The CDR3 region has the DNA TGTGCCAGCTCACCACCGGGACTAGCGGGGGGGCGCGACAATGAGCAGTTCTTC. It specifies CASSPPGLAGGRDNEQFF.

This clonotype appeared many times. V usage is TRBV15 and J usage is TRBJ1-5; TRBD1 might be the D (5 bases). V shed 0 bases and J shed 5 bases, with 17 bases lying between them. CDR3 length equals 17 residues. In germline, CDR1 is LNHNV, CDR2 YYDKDF (reference sequence). The CDR3 protein is CATSRDSANPGDQPQHF. DNA for the CDR3: TGTGCCACCAGCAGAGATTCGGCCAACCCGGGGGATCAGCCCCAGCATTTT.

This clonotype was counted at least ten times. This chain links TRBV7-9 with TRBJ2-3; TRBD1 or TRBD2 may be the D gene (6 bases each). The CDR3 length is 14 residues. CDR1 and CDR2 from the germline V gene are SEHNR and FQNEAQ (reference sequence). V shed 5 bases and J shed 5 bases, with 14 bases lying between them. CDR3 sequence: CASSPRGPRDTQYF. DNA for the CDR3: TGTGCCAGCAGCCCCCGGGGGCCGAGAGATACGCAGTATTTT.

The chain has TRBV4-3 and TRBJ2-7, with 10 bases lining up with TRBD1. Germline loops: CDR1 LGHNA, CDR2 YSLEER. V lost 0 bases to trimming and J lost 7 bases; unmatched junction nucleotides: 9. The CDR3 is 16 residues long. The CDR3 DNA reads TGCGCCAGCAGCCAAGATGGGCGACAGGGGGCGGGGGAGCAGTACTTC. It encodes CASSQDGRQGAGEQYF.

This clonotype was recorded a few times. J is TRBJ2-1 and V is TRBV20-1, with TRBD2 matching 8 bases. The V gene end was trimmed by 5 bases and the J gene end by 0 bases; junction bases not matched to a gene: 6. Germline CDR1 reads DFQATT; CDR2 reads SNEGSKA (reference sequence). This CDR3 comprises 15 residues. The CDR3 loop reads CSAAVAGSSYNEQFF. For the CDR3, the DNA is TGCAGTGCTGCAGTAGCGGGGAGCTCCTACAATGAGCAGTTCTTC.

This clonotype has just a few counts. The chain has TRBV29-1 and TRBJ2-3, with D possibly being TRBD2 (6 bases). Germline V CDR1 and CDR2: SQVTM, ANQGSEA. The V and J ends lost 4 bases and 6 bases respectively, with 8 bases between them. The CDR3 spans 11 residues. CDR3 amino acids: CSVGGGDTQYF. CDR3 in DNA: TGCAGCGTTGGGGGAGGCGATACGCAGTATTTT.

There are a few counts of this clonotype. The chain is built from TRBV24-1 and TRBJ2-5, with a tentative D call TRBD2 (6 bases). Germline V lookup: CDR1 KGHDR, CDR2 SFDVKD. The CDR3 spans 14 residues. Trimming stripped 4 bases from V and 11 bases from J, with 19 bases between. The CDR3: CATSDPPTAGGQYF. CDR3 DNA sequence: TGTGCCACCAGTGACCCCCCCACCGCCGGGGGACAGTACTTC.

The chain is built from TRBV4-3 and TRBJ2-1, with 9 bases matching TRBD2. V lost 3 bases to trimming and J lost 9 bases; unmatched junction nucleotides: 3. Germline lookup yields CDR1 LGHNA and CDR2 YSLEER. The CDR3 length is 13 residues. CDR3 bases: TGCGCCAGCAGCCACACACTAGCGGGTGAGCAGTTCTTC. It yields the protein CASSHTLAGEQFF.

This clonotype was observed a handful of times. This chain connects TRBV20-1 to TRBJ2-1; D gene ambiguous. Germline V CDR1 and CDR2: DFQATT, SNEGSKA (reference sequence). Trimming stripped 1 base from V and 0 bases from J, with 13 bases between. This CDR3 spans 16 amino acids. The CDR3, as DNA: TGCAGTGCTAGAGGCCCTGAGGATAACTCCTACAATGAGCAGTTCTTC. Translation gives CSARGPEDNSYNEQFF.

The chain carries TRBV2 and TRBJ2-4; D is perhaps TRBD1 or TRBD2 (5 bases each). The V and J ends lost 2 bases and 0 bases respectively, with 14 bases between them. Germline CDR1 reads SNHLY; CDR2 reads FYNNEI. The CDR3 spans 17 residues. CDR3 in DNA: TGTGCCAGCAGTGAATGGGGCGGGCAACTAGCCAAAAACATTCAGTACTTC. As protein: CASSEWGGQLAKNIQYF.

This clonotype has at least ten counts. The chain recombines TRBV4-1 with TRBJ2-7; 7 bases match TRBD1. The V and J ends lost 0 bases and 5 bases, in that order; junction bases with no gene match: 10. This CDR3 comprises 16 residues. Germline-derived CDR1 and CDR2 are MGHRA and YSYEKL. The CDR3: CASSQELAGGMNEQYF. DNA for the CDR3: TGCGCCAGCAGCCAAGAGCTGGCAGGGGGAATGAACGAGCAGTACTTC.

The chain employs TRBV7-2 and TRBJ2-7; 9 positions agree with TRBD2. V dropped 6 bases and J dropped 2; count of bases not matched to a gene: 14. The germline gives CDR1 SGHTA, CDR2 FQGNSA. The CDR3 sequence is 17 residues long. CDR3 amino acids: CASRQTPGLAGTYEQYF. The CDR3, as DNA: TGTGCCAGCAGACAAACCCCGGGGCTAGCGGGAACCTACGAGCAGTACTTC.

This clonotype was seen more than once but under ten times. The J gene is TRBJ2-2, the V gene TRBV7-9; possibly TRBD1 or TRBD2 for D (5 bases each). V lost 4 bases, J lost 4 bases, and 16 bases lay in between. Germline V gives CDR1 SEHNR, CDR2 FQNEAQ (reference sequence). There are 16 residues in the CDR3. The CDR3 protein is CASSSLGQGRTGELFF. The CDR3 bases are TGTGCCAGCAGCTCCCTCGGGCAGGGACGCACCGGGGAGCTGTTTTTT.

This clonotype has at least ten counts. This chain connects TRBV20-1 to TRBJ1-1; no firm D call. CDR1 and CDR2 (germline): DFQATT, SNEGSKA (reference sequence). V was pared by 6 bases and J by 1 base, with 12 bases between. This CDR3 is 13 amino acids long. CDR3 protein: CSAPGEGNTEAFF. The CDR3 DNA reads TGCAGTGCCCCCGGAGAGGGGAACACTGAAGCTTTCTTT.

The sample holds a few counts of this clonotype. The chain combines TRBV29-1 with TRBJ2-2; D is possibly TRBD2 (6 bases). Germline values: CDR1 SQVTM, CDR2 ANQGSEA. Deletions cut 5 bases from V and 5 bases from J, with 15 bases between. The CDR3 has 14 amino acids. The CDR3 region is CSVRGRQGTGELFF. The CDR3 bases are TGCAGCGTTCGGGGGAGGCAAGGGACCGGGGAGCTGTTTTTT.

The chain joins TRBV11-2 to TRBJ2-5; 7 positions match TRBD2. J lost 1 base, V lost 1 base, and 12 bases had no gene match. The CDR3 has 18 amino acids. Germline V lookup: CDR1 SGHAT, CDR2 FQNNGV. The CDR3 sequence is CASSLGGELADFQETQYF. The CDR3 DNA reads as TGTGCCAGCAGCTTAGGTGGTGAGCTAGCGGATTTCCAAGAGACCCAGTACTTC.

The V gene is TRBV6-2 or TRBV6-3, the J gene TRBJ2-7; possibly TRBD1 or TRBD2 for D (5 bases each). From germline, CDR1 is MNHEY and CDR2 SVGEGT. Trimming removed 6 bases at V and 4 bases at J, with 25 bases between. This CDR3 is built from 17 residues. The CDR3 DNA sequence: TGTGCCAGCAGCTTACCATCGGGACCTACAATTTTTTACGAGCAGTACTTC. Protein product: CASSLPSGPTIFYEQYF.

The V and J genes are TRBV15 and TRBJ2-3, with a weak D call TRBD2 (6 bases). The length of the CDR3 is 16 residues. The V end was cut by 1 base, the J end by 0 bases, with 11 bases between. In germline, CDR1 is LNHNV, CDR2 YYDKDF (reference sequence). CDR3 region: CATSRGAGTSTDTQYF. CDR3 nucleotides: TGTGCCACCAGCAGAGGGGCAGGGACTAGCACAGATACGCAGTATTTT.

This chain joins TRBV12-3 or TRBV12-4 and TRBJ2-1; TRBD1 aligns across 7 bases. The CDR3 contains 15 residues. Losses at the gene ends were 5 bases for V and 3 bases for J; bases not matched to a gene: 7. This CDR3 is CASSPTRTGYNEQFF. CDR3 nucleotides: TGTGCCAGCAGTCCCACGAGGACAGGCTACAATGAGCAGTTCTTC.

This clonotype was detected a few times. This chain joins TRBV12-3 or TRBV12-4 and TRBJ2-2; D uncertain. Trimming shortened V by 6 bases and J by 7 bases, and 9 bases separated the two germline ends. This CDR3 region has 12 residues. The CDR3: CASRYSFGELFF. CDR3 coding DNA: TGTGCCAGCAGATATTCTTTCGGGGAGCTGTTTTTT.

This clonotype was counted a few times. The rearrangement links TRBV18 to TRBJ2-6; 12 nucleotides align to TRBD1. This CDR3 contains 18 residues. CDR1 is KGHSH, CDR2 LQKENI, per germline. Trimming took 3 bases from V and 2 from J; bases not matched to a gene: 5. The CDR3 sequence is CASSPGTGGGAGANVLTF. The CDR3 nucleotides are TGTGCCAGCTCACCCGGGACAGGGGGCGGAGCTGGGGCCAACGTCCTGACTTTC.

This clonotype was seen ten or more times. The rearrangement joins TRBV20-1 to TRBJ2-1; 10 bases align to TRBD2. Germline loops: CDR1 DFQATT, CDR2 SNEGSKA (reference sequence). There are 16 residues in the CDR3. Trimming removed 0 bases from V and 3 bases from J; junction bases left unmatched: 5. CDR3 in amino acids: CSARDRLAGDYNEQFF. The CDR3 DNA reads as TGCAGTGCTAGAGATCGCCTAGCGGGGGACTACAATGAGCAGTTCTTC.

This clonotype was picked up many times. The V gene is TRBV29-1, the J gene TRBJ2-7, with TRBD2 as a possible D gene (5 bases). V was clipped by 4 bases and J by 2 bases, with 9 bases between them. Germline lookup yields CDR1 SQVTM and CDR2 ANQGSEA. The CDR3 has 12 amino acids. The CDR3 DNA reads as TGCAGCGTTGGGGAGTTTACCTACGAGCAGTACTTC. Amino acid sequence: CSVGEFTYEQYF.

The chain carries TRBV3-1 and TRBJ2-7, with D uncertain. This CDR3 region has 13 residues. The ends were cut back, 0 bases at V and 6 bases at J, with 9 bases in the middle. Germline V gives CDR1 LGHDT, CDR2 YNNKEL (reference sequence). In nucleotides, the CDR3 is TGTGCCAGCAGCCAAGATCCGAGGCCCGAGCAGTACTTC. The encoded protein is CASSQDPRPEQYF.

The J gene is TRBJ2-6, the V gene TRBV20-1, with D hard to call. The V gene lost 6 bases and the J gene lost 2 bases, with 8 bases spanning the gap. Germline V lookup: CDR1 DFQATT, CDR2 SNEGSKA (reference sequence). The CDR3 loop spans 13 amino acids. The CDR3 region is CSARTAGANVLTF. DNA of the CDR3: TGCAGTGCCCGTACGGCTGGGGCCAACGTCCTGACTTTC.

This clonotype was seen more than once but under ten times. The genes are TRBV7-9 and TRBJ2-2, with TRBD1 matching 9 bases. The CDR3 is 15 residues long. After removal of 5 bases from V and 4 bases from J, the junction contained 5 bases not matched to a gene. Per germline, CDR1 SEHNR and CDR2 FQNEAQ (reference sequence). In nucleotides, the CDR3 is TGTGCCAGCAGCCCCCCGGGACAGGGCACCGGGGAGCTGTTTTTT. Encoded protein: CASSPPGQGTGELFF.